This T cell receptor (beta chain) emerged from a study of OX40 agonist ivuxolimab in advanced cancers. Study as a whole: Aged roughly 23 to 80 with a mean of roughly 65 years, they were about 80% male. Partial responses were recorded for three patients, including one with hepatocellular carcinoma and two with cutaneous melanoma.

Findings and limits, study-wide: Average numbers of expanded clones were greater in CD8+ T cells than in CD4+. In a subset of nonresponders, normalized T-cell clonal expansion was also low.

The CDR3 extends over 16 amino acids. With respect to this clone: Its antigen is not identified.

Assay: immunoSEQ multiplex PCR; the TCRdb copy retains only in-frame clones and omits some. This table holds approximately 81,000 clones, around 93% found once. The chain recombines TRBV7-5 with TRBJ1-2. TRBV7-5 is labeled a pseudogene. This clonotype was obtained from an adult with an advanced solid tumor such as melanoma, head and neck, liver or kidney cancer. Material: CD4+ or CD8+ T cells sorted from blood, obtained in a trial of the OX40 agonist ivuxolimab. The DNA for the CDR3 is TGTGCCAGAAATCTCGGAAGATCGACCTTGCCCTATGGCTACACCTTC. The encoded protein is CARNLGRSTLPYGYTF.